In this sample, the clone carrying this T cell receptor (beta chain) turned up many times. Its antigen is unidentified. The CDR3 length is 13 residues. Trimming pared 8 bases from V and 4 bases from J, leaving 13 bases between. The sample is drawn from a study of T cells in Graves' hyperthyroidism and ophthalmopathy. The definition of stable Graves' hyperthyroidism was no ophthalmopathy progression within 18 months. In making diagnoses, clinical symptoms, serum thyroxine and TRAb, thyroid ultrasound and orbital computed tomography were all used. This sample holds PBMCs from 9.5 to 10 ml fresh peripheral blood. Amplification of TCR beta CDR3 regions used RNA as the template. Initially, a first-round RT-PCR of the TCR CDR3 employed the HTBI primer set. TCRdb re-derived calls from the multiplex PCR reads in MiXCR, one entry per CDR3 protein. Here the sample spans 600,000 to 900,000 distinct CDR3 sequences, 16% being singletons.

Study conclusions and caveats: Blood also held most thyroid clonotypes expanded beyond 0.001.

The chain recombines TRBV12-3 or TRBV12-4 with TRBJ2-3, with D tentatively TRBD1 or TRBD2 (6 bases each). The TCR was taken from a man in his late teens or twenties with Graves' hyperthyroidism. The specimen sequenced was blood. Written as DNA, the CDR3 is TGTGCCAGCCTGAGGGGGGAGGCAGATACGCAGTATTTT. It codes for CASLRGEADTQYF.